This T cell receptor (beta chain) was captured by sequencing in a study of blood T cell repertoires in COVID-19. The protocol was immunoSEQ multiplex PCR, while the TCRdb copy is restricted to in-frame clones and leaves out a portion. Among just over 250,000 clones, around four fifths were seen once, and the ten largest hold 3.5% to 5%. Germline CDR1 and CDR2: MRHNA and SNTAGT. V lost 6 bases and J lost 8, with 16 bases in between. CDR3 length equals 13 residues. The V and J genes are TRBV6-4 and TRBJ1-2; a weak D match, TRBD1 (6 bases). The sample taken for sequencing was PBMCs or T cells enriched from blood (not recorded which). This TCR was sampled from a man aged 25 to 40 with acute COVID-19. CDR3 coding DNA: TGTGCCAGCAGCTCAGGGGTTCTAAGAGGCTACACCTTC. As protein: CASSSGVLRGYTF.